The clone carrying this T cell receptor (beta chain) was counted ten times or more. Its antigen remains unidentified. A single record per CDR3 protein comes from TCRdb applying MiXCR to the reads. Of under 350,000 distinct CDR3 sequences listed, 9% to 9.5% are singletons. V shed 4 bases, J shed 4 bases, and the junction held 8 bases outside the gene matches. The CDR3 has 16 amino acids. Germline V CDR1 and CDR2: SGHTA, FQGTGA. The source of the sample is a study of T cell repertoires in cytomegalovirus infection. Study-level information: An indication of both CMV infection and matching HLA type came from public TCR beta signatures. Findings and limits, study-wide: Totalled public TCR beta family frequency picked out people who carried CMV plus the relevant HLA.

The chain joins TRBV7-3 to TRBJ2-1; 9 bases map to TRBD1. Sample: PBMCs. This sequence was found in a human donor in good health (CMV status not recorded). Some clones in this sample may be carry-over from other donors' samples. In DNA, the CDR3 is TGTGCCAGCAGCTACCAACCGGGACAGGGTTACAATGAGCAGTTCTTC. This sequence encodes CASSYQPGQGYNEQFF.